A selection of T cell receptor beta chains follows, all from one sample in a study of blood T cell repertoires in COVID-19. Assay used: immunoSEQ multiplex PCR; TCRdb lists only in-frame clones, some missing. The profile shows about 180,000 clones, 70% to 90% of them singletons. Sample: peripheral blood. The receptors here all came from a person aged 70 to 79 with COVID-19, enrolled during active disease. CDR3s include the opening cysteine and the closing phenylalanine or tryptophan. Each record gives: J gene, clone size, V gene, D gene, CDR3 protein, CDR3 DNA. A D gene is named only where the DNA matches it firmly. For some rows the clone size is stated as once, few or many, or as a class when expanded; others skip it.

J gene: TRBJ2-5; clone size: few; V gene: TRBV5-6; D gene: TRBD1; CDR3 protein: CASSTLRDRGGLTQYF; CDR3 DNA: TGTGCCAGCAGCACGCTCCGGGACAGGGGCGGGTTGACCCAGTACTTC
J gene: TRBJ1-5; clone size: once; V gene: TRBV28; D gene: NA; CDR3 protein: CASSFGGWGDHSNQPQHF; CDR3 DNA: TGTGCCAGCAGTTTCGGCGGTTGGGGGGACCATAGCAATCAGCCCCAGCATTTT
J gene: TRBJ2-1; clone size: NA; V gene: TRBV2; D gene: NA; CDR3 protein: CASTNYNEQFF; CDR3 DNA: TGTGCCAGCACAAATTACAATGAGCAGTTCTTC
J gene: TRBJ1-5; clone size: NA; V gene: TRBV6-2/TRBV6-3; D gene: NA; CDR3 protein: CASSYWQNQPQHF; CDR3 DNA: TGTGCCAGCAGTTACTGGCAGAATCAGCCCCAGCATTTT
J gene: TRBJ1-2; clone size: NA; V gene: TRBV23-1; D gene: TRBD1; CDR3 protein: CANDVGLTGTYGYTF; CDR3 DNA: TGCGCCAACGACGTGGGCCTGACAGGGACTTATGGCTACACCTTC
J gene: TRBJ1-5; clone size: NA; V gene: TRBV7-9; D gene: NA; CDR3 protein: CASSPGRRPGRNQPQHF; CDR3 DNA: TGTGCCAGCAGCCCAGGTCGAAGGCCAGGGCGCAATCAGCCCCAGCATTTT
J gene: TRBJ2-7; clone size: NA; V gene: TRBV28; D gene: NA; CDR3 protein: CASSLSGLYEQYF; CDR3 DNA: TGTGCCAGCAGTTTGTCGGGACTCTACGAGCAGTACTTC
J gene: TRBJ1-1; clone size: NA; V gene: TRBV19; D gene: TRBD1; CDR3 protein: CASSRRGQPPNTEAFF; CDR3 DNA: TGTGCCAGTAGTCGGAGGGGGCAGCCACCGAACACTGAAGCTTTCTTT
J gene: TRBJ2-2; clone size: NA; V gene: TRBV5-5; D gene: NA; CDR3 protein: CASSLGRGVAGGTGELFF; CDR3 DNA: TGTGCCAGCAGCTTGGGCCGTGGGGTCGCCGGGGGAACCGGGGAGCTGTTTTTT
J gene: TRBJ2-7; clone size: NA; V gene: TRBV7-2; D gene: NA; CDR3 protein: CASSSSLRTGTRDQYF; CDR3 DNA: TGTGCCAGCAGCTCAAGCCTAAGGACCGGGACAAGAGATCAGTACTTC
J gene: TRBJ2-7; clone size: NA; V gene: TRBV6-5; D gene: TRBD1; CDR3 protein: CASSPLTGGRWEQYF; CDR3 DNA: TGTGCCAGCAGTCCTCTGACAGGGGGTCGCTGGGAGCAGTACTTC
J gene: TRBJ2-7; clone size: NA; V gene: TRBV7-2; D gene: TRBD2; CDR3 protein: CASSLNLAGLSIHEQYF; CDR3 DNA: TGTGCCAGCAGCTTAAATTTAGCGGGACTATCTATTCACGAGCAGTACTTC
J gene: TRBJ1-1; clone size: NA; V gene: TRBV7-9; D gene: TRBD1; CDR3 protein: CASRRTGDNTEAFF; CDR3 DNA: TGTGCCAGCAGAAGGACAGGGGACAACACTGAAGCTTTCTTT
J gene: TRBJ2-3; clone size: NA; V gene: TRBV6-5; D gene: TRBD2; CDR3 protein: CASRRGGVTDTQYF; CDR3 DNA: TGTGCCAGCAGGCGGGGGGGTGTCACAGATACGCAGTATTTT
J gene: TRBJ2-1; clone size: NA; V gene: TRBV3-1/TRBV3-2; D gene: NA; CDR3 protein: CASSRTGNEQFF; CDR3 DNA: TGTGCCAGCAGTCGTACAGGGAATGAGCAGTTCTTC
J gene: TRBJ1-1; clone size: NA; V gene: TRBV5-1; D gene: NA; CDR3 protein: CASGLKGHTEAFF; CDR3 DNA: TGCGCCAGCGGCTTGAAGGGGCACACTGAAGCTTTCTTT
J gene: TRBJ1-3; clone size: NA; V gene: TRBV10-3; D gene: NA; CDR3 protein: CAANGDSSGNTIYF; CDR3 DNA: TGTGCCGCAAACGGAGATAGCTCTGGAAACACCATATATTTT
J gene: TRBJ2-5; clone size: NA; V gene: TRBV5-4; D gene: TRBD2; CDR3 protein: CASSYGGGTGETQYF; CDR3 DNA: TGTGCCAGCAGCTATGGCGGGGGGACTGGAGAGACCCAGTACTTC
J gene: TRBJ1-3; clone size: NA; V gene: TRBV19; D gene: TRBD1; CDR3 protein: CASRRKGAAGNTIYF; CDR3 DNA: TGTGCCAGTAGACGGAAGGGGGCTGCTGGAAACACCATATATTTT
J gene: TRBJ2-2; clone size: NA; V gene: TRBV7-9; D gene: TRBD2; CDR3 protein: CASSLAAGGFGELFF; CDR3 DNA: TGTGCCAGCAGCTTAGCGGCGGGAGGTTTCGGGGAGCTGTTTTTT
J gene: TRBJ1-2; clone size: NA; V gene: TRBV19; D gene: NA; CDR3 protein: CASSVNYLGNYGYTF; CDR3 DNA: TGTGCCAGTAGTGTAAACTACCTAGGAAACTATGGCTACACCTTC
J gene: TRBJ2-7; clone size: NA; V gene: TRBV21-1; D gene: NA; CDR3 protein: CASSSDNGIPRSYEQYF; CDR3 DNA: TGTGCCAGCAGCTCCGATAACGGGATTCCCAGATCCTACGAGCAGTACTTC
J gene: TRBJ2-2; clone size: once; V gene: TRBV5-1; D gene: NA; CDR3 protein: CASSEEGADTGELFF; CDR3 DNA: TGCGCCAGTTCCGAGGAGGGGGCGGACACCGGGGAGCTGTTTTTT
J gene: TRBJ2-7; clone size: NA; V gene: TRBV3-1/TRBV3-2; D gene: TRBD2; CDR3 protein: CASRHGPSGGYEQYF; CDR3 DNA: TGTGCCAGCAGACATGGGCCCTCGGGGGGCTACGAGCAGTACTTC
J gene: TRBJ2-1; clone size: NA; V gene: TRBV7-3; D gene: TRBD2; CDR3 protein: CASSLAGLASYNEQFF; CDR3 DNA: TGTGCCAGCAGCTTAGCTGGACTAGCGTCATACAATGAGCAGTTCTTC
J gene: TRBJ1-6; clone size: few; V gene: TRBV28; D gene: TRBD1; CDR3 protein: CASSLETGGSPLHF; CDR3 DNA: TGTGCCAGCAGTTTAGAAACAGGGGGTTCACCCCTCCACTTT
J gene: TRBJ2-1; clone size: NA; V gene: TRBV5-5; D gene: TRBD2; CDR3 protein: CASSLSMAGGSSYNEQFF; CDR3 DNA: TGTGCCAGCAGCTTGTCAATGGCGGGAGGGAGCTCCTACAATGAGCAGTTCTTC
J gene: TRBJ2-1; clone size: NA; V gene: TRBV24-1; D gene: TRBD1; CDR3 protein: CATSDLKGANNEQFF; CDR3 DNA: TGTGCCACCAGTGATTTGAAGGGGGCTAACAATGAGCAGTTCTTC
J gene: TRBJ1-2; clone size: NA; V gene: TRBV6-5; D gene: TRBD1; CDR3 protein: CASRGQGAGDYGYTF; CDR3 DNA: TGTGCCAGCAGGGGACAGGGGGCCGGGGACTATGGCTACACCTTC
J gene: TRBJ2-1; clone size: NA; V gene: TRBV14; D gene: NA; CDR3 protein: CASSRRLTTYNEQFF; CDR3 DNA: TGTGCCAGCAGCCGTAGACTGACGACCTACAATGAGCAGTTCTTC
J gene: TRBJ2-7; clone size: NA; V gene: TRBV27; D gene: NA; CDR3 protein: CASSLWKQGGEQYF; CDR3 DNA: TGTGCCAGCAGTTTATGGAAACAGGGTGGCGAGCAGTACTTC
J gene: TRBJ1-1; clone size: NA; V gene: TRBV7-9; D gene: NA; CDR3 protein: CASSAGNMNTEAFF; CDR3 DNA: TGTGCCAGCAGCGCAGGGAACATGAACACTGAAGCTTTCTTT
J gene: TRBJ1-2; clone size: NA; V gene: TRBV4-3; D gene: TRBD1; CDR3 protein: CASSQESRGSSGYTF; CDR3 DNA: TGCGCCAGCAGCCAAGAAAGCAGGGGGTCCAGTGGCTACACCTTC
J gene: TRBJ1-6; clone size: NA; V gene: TRBV18; D gene: NA; CDR3 protein: CASSSQGWNSPLHF; CDR3 DNA: TGTGCCAGCTCATCTCAGGGGTGGAATTCACCCCTCCACTTT
J gene: TRBJ1-4; clone size: few; V gene: TRBV10-3; D gene: NA; CDR3 protein: CAISGDSGEKLFF; CDR3 DNA: TGTGCCATCAGTGGTGACAGTGGGGAAAAACTGTTTTTT
J gene: TRBJ2-7; clone size: NA; V gene: TRBV5-5; D gene: NA; CDR3 protein: CASSSLGDEQYF; CDR3 DNA: TGTGCCAGCAGCTCCCTTGGAGACGAGCAGTACTTC
J gene: TRBJ1-6; clone size: NA; V gene: TRBV7-9; D gene: TRBD1; CDR3 protein: CASSSAGTGGESPLHF; CDR3 DNA: TGTGCCAGCAGCTCCGCCGGGACAGGGGGTGAGTCACCCCTCCACTTT
J gene: TRBJ2-7; clone size: NA; V gene: TRBV28; D gene: NA; CDR3 protein: CASDGGASYEQYF; CDR3 DNA: TGTGCCAGTGATGGGGGGGCCTCCTACGAGCAGTACTTC
J gene: TRBJ2-6; clone size: NA; V gene: TRBV13; D gene: NA; CDR3 protein: CASSLGHRRTGANVLTF; CDR3 DNA: TGTGCCAGCAGCTTGGGACACCGTCGTACTGGGGCCAACGTCCTGACTTTC
J gene: TRBJ2-3; clone size: NA; V gene: TRBV7-3; D gene: TRBD2; CDR3 protein: CASSRAGGSTDTQYF; CDR3 DNA: TGTGCCAGCAGCAGAGCGGGAGGGAGCACAGATACGCAGTATTTT
J gene: TRBJ2-1; clone size: NA; V gene: TRBV29-1; D gene: TRBD2; CDR3 protein: CSVGTSGSFNEQFF; CDR3 DNA: TGCAGCGTCGGGACTAGCGGGAGCTTCAATGAGCAGTTCTTC
J gene: TRBJ1-1; clone size: NA; V gene: TRBV4-2; D gene: NA; CDR3 protein: CASSQGQGVDTEAFF; CDR3 DNA: TGTGCCAGCAGCCAAGGCCAGGGTGTCGACACTGAAGCTTTCTTT
J gene: TRBJ2-1; clone size: once; V gene: TRBV12-3/TRBV12-4; D gene: TRBD1; CDR3 protein: CASSLTGDTEQFF; CDR3 DNA: TGTGCCAGCAGTTTAACAGGGGACACTGAGCAGTTCTTC
J gene: TRBJ2-7; clone size: once; V gene: TRBV9; D gene: NA; CDR3 protein: CASSPPSGTYEQYF; CDR3 DNA: TGTGCCAGCAGCCCTCCCTCCGGGACCTACGAGCAGTACTTC
J gene: TRBJ1-5; clone size: NA; V gene: TRBV28; D gene: NA; CDR3 protein: CASSFSGPQHF; CDR3 DNA: TGTGCCAGCAGTTTCTCCGGGCCCCAGCATTTT
J gene: TRBJ2-2; clone size: NA; V gene: TRBV28; D gene: NA; CDR3 protein: CASRIGGPAGELFF; CDR3 DNA: TGTGCCAGCAGAATCGGAGGGCCAGCCGGGGAGCTGTTTTTT
J gene: TRBJ1-3; clone size: NA; V gene: TRBV6-5; D gene: NA; CDR3 protein: CASRGGLLSGNTIYF; CDR3 DNA: TGTGCCAGCAGGGGAGGTTTGTTGTCCGGAAACACCATATATTTT
J gene: TRBJ1-5; clone size: NA; V gene: TRBV30; D gene: NA; CDR3 protein: CAWSVQGRAAPNQPQHF; CDR3 DNA: TGTGCCTGGAGTGTACAAGGCAGGGCGGCCCCCAATCAGCCCCAGCATTTT
J gene: TRBJ1-2; clone size: NA; V gene: TRBV27; D gene: TRBD1; CDR3 protein: CASSSETGRKGYTF; CDR3 DNA: TGTGCCAGCAGTTCCGAGACAGGGAGGAAGGGCTACACCTTC
J gene: TRBJ1-1; clone size: NA; V gene: TRBV5-8; D gene: NA; CDR3 protein: CASKGADWRSEAFF; CDR3 DNA: TGTGCCAGCAAGGGAGCGGATTGGCGTTCTGAGGCTTTCTTT
J gene: TRBJ1-6; clone size: NA; V gene: TRBV30; D gene: NA; CDR3 protein: CAWSATGSNSPLHF; CDR3 DNA: TGTGCCTGGAGTGCAACAGGGAGTAATTCACCCCTCCACTTT
J gene: TRBJ2-3; clone size: NA; V gene: TRBV7-8; D gene: NA; CDR3 protein: CASSLARTAGHTDTQYF; CDR3 DNA: TGTGCCAGCAGCTTAGCTCGTACAGCGGGCCACACAGATACGCAGTATTTT